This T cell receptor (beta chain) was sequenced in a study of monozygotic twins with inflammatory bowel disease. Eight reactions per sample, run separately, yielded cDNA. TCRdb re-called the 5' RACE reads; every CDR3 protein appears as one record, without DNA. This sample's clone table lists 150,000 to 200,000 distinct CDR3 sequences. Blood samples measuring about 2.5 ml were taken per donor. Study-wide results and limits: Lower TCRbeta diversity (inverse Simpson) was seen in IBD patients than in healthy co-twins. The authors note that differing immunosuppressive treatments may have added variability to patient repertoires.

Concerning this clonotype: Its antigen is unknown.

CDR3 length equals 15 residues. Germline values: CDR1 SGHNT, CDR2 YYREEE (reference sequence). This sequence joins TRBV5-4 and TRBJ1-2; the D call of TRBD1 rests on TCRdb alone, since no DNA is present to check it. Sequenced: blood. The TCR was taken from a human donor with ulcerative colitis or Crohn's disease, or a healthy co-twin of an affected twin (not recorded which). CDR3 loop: CASSQPGTEHYGYTF.